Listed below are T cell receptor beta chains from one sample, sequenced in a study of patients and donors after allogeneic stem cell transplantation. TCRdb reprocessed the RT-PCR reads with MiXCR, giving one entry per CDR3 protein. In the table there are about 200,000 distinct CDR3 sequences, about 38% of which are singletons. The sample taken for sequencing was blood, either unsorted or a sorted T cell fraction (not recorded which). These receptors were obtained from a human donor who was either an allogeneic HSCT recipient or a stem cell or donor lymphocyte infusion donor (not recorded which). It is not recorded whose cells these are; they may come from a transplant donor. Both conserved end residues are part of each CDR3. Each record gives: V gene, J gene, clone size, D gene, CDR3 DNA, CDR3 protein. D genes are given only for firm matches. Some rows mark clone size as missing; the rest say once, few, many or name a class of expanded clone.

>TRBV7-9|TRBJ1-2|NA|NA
TGTGCCGGGGACGCAGGGACGGATGGCTACACCTTC
CAGDAGTDGYTF
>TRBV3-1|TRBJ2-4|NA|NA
TGTGCCAGCAGCCCTAAAATTAGAGGGTTAAACATTCAGTACTTC
CASSPKIRGLNIQYF
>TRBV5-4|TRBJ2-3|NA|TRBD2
TGTGCCAGCAGAATCTCGGGGGGGAGCCCTAGCACAGATACGCAGTATTTT
CASRISGGSPSTDTQYF
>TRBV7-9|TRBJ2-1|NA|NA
TGTGCCAGCAGCTTTTACCTCCACTCCTACAATGAGCAGTTCTTC
CASSFYLHSYNEQFF
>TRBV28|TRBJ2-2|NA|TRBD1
TGTGCCAGCACCCAGCTATTAGCCGGGACAGCGAACACCGGGGAGCTGTTTTTT
CASTQLLAGTANTGELFF
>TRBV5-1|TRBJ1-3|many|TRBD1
TGCGCCAGCAGCTTCCAACAGGGGCTAACTGGAAACACCATATATTTT
CASSFQQGLTGNTIYF
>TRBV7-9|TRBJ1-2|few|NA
TGTGCCAGCAGCTCCGGGACGGACCCCTATGGCTACACCTTC
CASSSGTDPYGYTF
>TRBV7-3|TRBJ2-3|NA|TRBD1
TGTGCCAGCAGCCCAGGGACAGTAGGAGATACGCAGTATTTT
CASSPGTVGDTQYF
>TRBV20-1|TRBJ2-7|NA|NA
TGCAGTGCCTCAGGAATTCCCTACGAGCAGTACTTC
CSASGIPYEQYF
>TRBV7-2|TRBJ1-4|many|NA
TGTGCCAGCAGCTTAGCGGTCGTTGTCGGGTATGAAAAACTGTTTTTT
CASSLAVVVGYEKLFF
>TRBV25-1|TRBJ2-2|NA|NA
TGTGCCAGCAGTGAATTCAAAACCGGGGAGCTGTTTTTT
CASSEFKTGELFF
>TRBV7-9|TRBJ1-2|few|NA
TGTGCCAGCAGCTCGGACATTCTCCCTTATGGCTACACCTTC
CASSSDILPYGYTF
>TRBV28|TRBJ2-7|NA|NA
TGTGCCAGCAGTCCCCGCCGGGACGAGCAGTACTTC
CASSPRRDEQYF
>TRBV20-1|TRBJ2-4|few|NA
TGCAGTGCTAGAGATACAGGGATGGCTTATGGCCAGGCCAAAAACATTCAGTACTTC
CSARDTGMAYGQAKNIQYF
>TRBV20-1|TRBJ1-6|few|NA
TGCAGTGCCATTGAAAGGGCCCTCCACTTT
CSAIERALHF
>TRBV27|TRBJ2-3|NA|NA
TGTGCCAGCAGTATATCACCACAGGGCCAAACGCAGTATTTT
CASSISPQGQTQYF
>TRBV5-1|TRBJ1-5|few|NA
TGCGCCAGCAGCGTAGCGGGGACTAGCAATCAGCCCCAGCATTTT
CASSVAGTSNQPQHF
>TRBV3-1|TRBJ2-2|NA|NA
TGTGCCAGCAGCCAAGAGCCCCACACCGGGGAGCTGTTTTTT
CASSQEPHTGELFF
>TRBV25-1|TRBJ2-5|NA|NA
TGTGCCAGCAGCACAGGGTTTCAAGAGACCCAGTACTTC
CASSTGFQETQYF
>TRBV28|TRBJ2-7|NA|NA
TGTGCCAGCAGTCCCCCAGGGAAGGGAGCCTACGAGCAGTACTTC
CASSPPGKGAYEQYF
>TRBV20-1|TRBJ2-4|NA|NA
TGCAGTGCCCAGAAGGGACCTATGGACATTCAGTACTTC
CSAQKGPMDIQYF
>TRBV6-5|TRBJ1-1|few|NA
TGTGCCAGCAGTTACTGGTCAGGGCTGAACACTGAAGCTTTCTTT
CASSYWSGLNTEAFF
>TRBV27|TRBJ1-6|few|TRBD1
TGTGCCAGCAGTTCGAGGACAGGGGCAAATTCACCCCTCCACTTT
CASSSRTGANSPLHF
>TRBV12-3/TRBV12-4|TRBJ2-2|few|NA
TGTGCCAGCAGTTTAAAAGGTTCCGGGGAGCTGTTTTTT
CASSLKGSGELFF
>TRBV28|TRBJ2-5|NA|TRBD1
TGTGCCAGCAGTTTACTAGGGGGCTGGGAGACCCAGTACTTC
CASSLLGGWETQYF
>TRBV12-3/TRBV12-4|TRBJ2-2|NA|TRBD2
TGTGCCAGCAGTTCCCTGCCCGGGGGGTTCAGCACCGGGGAGCTGTTTTTT
CASSSLPGGFSTGELFF
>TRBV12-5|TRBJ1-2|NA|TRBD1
TGTGCTAGTGGTCCAGAGGACAGGGGCGGGTATGGCTACACCTTC
CASGPEDRGGYGYTF
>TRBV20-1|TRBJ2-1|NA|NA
TGCAGTGCTAGCGGGGGCCCCCTCTACAATGAGCAGTTCTTC
CSASGGPLYNEQFF
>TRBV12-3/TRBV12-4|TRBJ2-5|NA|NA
TGTGCCAGCAGTTTTAACCTGGCGGGGGAGACCCAGTACTTC
CASSFNLAGETQYF
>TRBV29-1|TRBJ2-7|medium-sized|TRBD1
TGCAGCGCCAAGGGACAGGGGCGATTCTCCTACGAGCAGTACTTC
CSAKGQGRFSYEQYF
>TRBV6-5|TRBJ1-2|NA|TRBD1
TGTGCCAGCAGTTACAAGGGACAGGGGGTCTATGGCTACACCTTC
CASSYKGQGVYGYTF
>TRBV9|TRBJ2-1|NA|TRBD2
TGTGCCAGCAGCGCCAGCGGGGGGGCGGGCGATGAGCAGTTCTTC
CASSASGGAGDEQFF
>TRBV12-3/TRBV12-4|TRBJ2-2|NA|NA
TGTGCCAGCAGTTTACCCGGGACTTCGAACACCGGGGAGCTGTTTTTT
CASSLPGTSNTGELFF
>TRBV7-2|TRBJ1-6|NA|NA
TGTGCCAGCAGCTTAGAAGGCCCCCGTTTAGGTTCACCCCTCCACTTT
CASSLEGPRLGSPLHF
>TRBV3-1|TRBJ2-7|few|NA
TGTGCCAGCAGCCAAGATACGACCGAGCAGTACTTC
CASSQDTTEQYF
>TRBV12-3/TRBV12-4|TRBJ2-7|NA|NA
TGTGCCAGCACGAACGTTGGAGGGGGCAGCCGAGTCGAGCAGTACTTC
CASTNVGGGSRVEQYF
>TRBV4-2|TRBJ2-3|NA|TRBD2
TGTGCCAGCAGCCAAGTCCCGGGACTAGCGGGGGGAGATACGCAGTATTTT
CASSQVPGLAGGDTQYF
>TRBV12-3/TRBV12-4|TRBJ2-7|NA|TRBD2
TGTGCCAGCAGCTTGCGGGGGATTCCCTACGAGCAGTACTTC
CASSLRGIPYEQYF
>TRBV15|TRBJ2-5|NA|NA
TGTGCCACCAGCCCCAATAGGGTGACCCAGTACTTC
CATSPNRVTQYF
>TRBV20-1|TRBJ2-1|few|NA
TGCAGTGCTAGAGATAAAAGGACCCCTAGGGATGAGCAGTTCTTC
CSARDKRTPRDEQFF
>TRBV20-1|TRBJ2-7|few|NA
TGCAGTGCTAGACAACAGGGACCCTACGAGCAGTACTTC
CSARQQGPYEQYF
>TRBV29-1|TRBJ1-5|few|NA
TGCAGCGCCGTTGGGCCCCAGCATTTT
CSAVGPQHF
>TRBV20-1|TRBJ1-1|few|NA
TGCAGTGCTAGAGTCACAGGTGGGCTACGGAACACTGAAGCTTTCTTT
CSARVTGGLRNTEAFF
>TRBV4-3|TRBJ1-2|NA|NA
TGCGCCAGCAGCCAAGGTGAAGTACCCTTCTATGGCTACACCTTC
CASSQGEVPFYGYTF
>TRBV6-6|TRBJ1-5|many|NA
TGTGCCAGCAGTTACTGGGACGGTAGCAATCAGCCCCAGCATTTT
CASSYWDGSNQPQHF
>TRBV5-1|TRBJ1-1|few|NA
TGCGCCAGCAGCCTCGGCGATCTCGCTTTCTTT
CASSLGDLAFF
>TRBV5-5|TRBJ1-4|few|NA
TGTGCCAGCAGCTTGACGGGGCATACGCTCGGAAAACTGTTTTTT
CASSLTGHTLGKLFF
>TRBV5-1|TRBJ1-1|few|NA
TGCGCCAGCAGCTTGTCGATGTGGGGGCAATCCTTGAACACTGAAGCTTTCTTT
CASSLSMWGQSLNTEAFF
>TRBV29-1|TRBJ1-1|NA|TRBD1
TGCAGCGGTACGGACAGGGTACGAGCTTTCTTT
CSGTDRVRAFF
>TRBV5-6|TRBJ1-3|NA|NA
TGTGCCAGCAGCACCGACGGGGACGGGCCGCCTGGAAACACCATATATTTT
CASSTDGDGPPGNTIYF